This TCR beta chain was sequenced during a study of blood T cell repertoires in COVID-19. V lost 10 bases and J lost 4, with 17 bases in between. CDR3 size: 13 residues. The germline V gene encodes CDR1 SNHLY and CDR2 FYNNEI. TCRdb's table, derived via immunoSEQ multiplex PCR, lists solely in-frame clones and lacks some. Of about 190,000 clones detected, approximately 84% appear once; the ten largest clones hold around 5.5%. The chain carries TRBV2 and TRBJ2-7; no definite D call. The sample taken for sequencing was peripheral blood. This sequence was found in a woman between 70 and 85 years old with active or convalescent COVID-19. CDR3 region: CAISGSGAYEQYF. For the CDR3, the DNA is TGTGCCATTTCCGGGTCTGGCGCTTACGAGCAGTACTTC.